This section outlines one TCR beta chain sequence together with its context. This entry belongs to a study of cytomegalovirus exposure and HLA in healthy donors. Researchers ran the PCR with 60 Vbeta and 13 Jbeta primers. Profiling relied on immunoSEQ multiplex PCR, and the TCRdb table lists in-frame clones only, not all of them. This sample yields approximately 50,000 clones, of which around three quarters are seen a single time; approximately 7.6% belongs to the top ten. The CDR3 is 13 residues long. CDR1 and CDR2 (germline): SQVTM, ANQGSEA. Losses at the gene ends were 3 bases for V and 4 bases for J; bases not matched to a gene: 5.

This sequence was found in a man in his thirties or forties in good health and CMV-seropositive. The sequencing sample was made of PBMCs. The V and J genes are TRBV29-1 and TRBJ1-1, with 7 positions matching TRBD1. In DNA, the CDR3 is TGCAGCGTTGACCAGGGGGGAGTCACTGAAGCTTTCTTT. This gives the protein CSVDQGGVTEAFF.